A selection of T cell receptor beta chains follows, all from one sample in a study of cytotoxic CD8 clonotypes in ibrutinib-treated CLL. Generated by immunoSEQ multiplex PCR, the TCRdb table keeps only in-frame clones and is missing some. Counted here are 150,000 or so clones, 81% occurring once; the ten biggest clones make up about 1.9%. The sequenced sample was PBMCs, obtained after 12 months of ibrutinib treatment. The receptors shown here come from a human donor with chronic lymphocytic leukemia. The CDR3 runs from the conserved cysteine through the conserved F or W. A D gene is named only where the DNA matches it firmly. Size tells how often a clone was seen (once, few, many) or the class of an expanded clone, and some rows leave it out.

NA	TRBV7-2	TRBJ2-2	once	CASSLGQNTGELFF	TGTGCCAGCAGCTTGGGACAGAACACCGGGGAGCTGTTTTTT
TRBD1	TRBV2	TRBJ2-2	NA	CASGQGGNTGELFF	TGTGCCAGCGGACAGGGGGGGAACACCGGGGAGCTGTTTTTT
NA	TRBV28	TRBJ1-5	NA	CASSLRGFSSNQPQHF	TGTGCCAGCAGTTTAAGGGGGTTTTCAAGCAATCAGCCCCAGCATTTT
NA	TRBV11-2	TRBJ2-1	NA	CASSTRGAGEQFF	TGTGCCAGCAGCACCCGGGGGGCGGGTGAGCAGTTCTTC
NA	TRBV18	TRBJ2-7	NA	CASSPTSYEQYF	TGTGCCAGCAGTCCCACCTCCTACGAGCAGTACTTC
TRBD1	TRBV27	TRBJ1-1	NA	CASSRQGRRNTEAFF	TGTGCCAGCAGTAGACAGGGGAGGAGGAACACTGAAGCTTTCTTT
NA	TRBV4-2	TRBJ1-2	NA	CASSRRLGDVGYTF	TGTGCCAGCAGCCGCCGATTAGGGGACGTAGGCTACACCTTC
NA	TRBV10-3	TRBJ1-2	NA	CAISESDGYYGYTF	TGTGCCATCAGTGAGTCGGACGGATACTATGGCTACACCTTC
TRBD1	TRBV5-1	TRBJ2-2	once	CASSYRQGARGELFF	TGCGCCAGCAGTTACCGACAGGGGGCCCGCGGGGAGCTGTTTTTT
NA	TRBV13	TRBJ1-4	NA	CASSKDSSEKLFF	TGTGCCAGCAGCAAGGACAGCTCCGAAAAACTGTTTTTT
TRBD2	TRBV10-3	TRBJ2-5	NA	CATGKGLAAGETQYF	TGTGCCACGGGGAAGGGCCTAGCGGCAGGAGAGACCCAGTACTTC
NA	TRBV21-1	TRBJ2-7	NA	CASSTKYWRNSYEQYF	TGTGCCAGCAGCACTAAATACTGGCGGAACTCCTACGAGCAGTACTTC
NA	TRBV7-2	TRBJ1-1	NA	CASSSPGRERTEAFF	TGTGCCAGCAGCTCCCCGGGCCGCGAGAGGACTGAAGCTTTCTTT
TRBD1	TRBV2	TRBJ1-4	NA	CASSSGTGVIVELFF	TGTGCCAGCAGTTCTGGGACAGGGGTCATCGTTGAACTGTTTTTT
NA	TRBV5-1	TRBJ1-1	NA	CASRQNTEAFF	TGCGCCAGCAGACAGAACACTGAAGCTTTCTTT
NA	TRBV5-5	TRBJ1-1	NA	CASSLEGGFTGTGKAFF	TGTGCCAGCAGCTTGGAGGGGGGGTTTACAGGGACGGGCAAGGCTTTCTTT
NA	TRBV28	TRBJ1-2	NA	CASSLHLVTGGDPRGGYTF	TGTGCCAGCAGCTTGCATTTGGTCACGGGGGGGGATCCCCGGGGTGGCTACACCTTC
NA	TRBV28	TRBJ2-7	NA	CASSPVPGSGSSYEQYF	TGTGCCAGCAGCCCCGTCCCCGGTTCAGGGAGCTCCTACGAGCAGTACTTC
NA	TRBV7-8	TRBJ1-2	once	CASSHGAAYGYTF	TGTGCCAGCTCGCATGGGGCAGCCTATGGCTACACCTTC
NA	TRBV28	TRBJ2-3	NA	CASSQGGDTDTQYF	TGTGCCAGCAGCCAAGGGGGGGACACAGATACGCAGTATTTT
NA	TRBV28	TRBJ1-1	NA	CASSFSGSTEAFF	TGTGCCAGCAGTTTTTCAGGGTCCACTGAAGCTTTCTTT
NA	TRBV7-2	TRBJ2-3	NA	CASSPRLESDTQYF	TGTGCCAGCAGCCCGAGACTAGAATCAGATACGCAGTATTTT
NA	TRBV6-1	TRBJ2-4	once	CASSGSEVAKNIQYF	TGTGCCAGCAGTGGCTCTGAGGTAGCCAAAAACATTCAGTACTTC
TRBD2	TRBV28	TRBJ2-6	NA	CAIAGGHFSGANVLTF	TGTGCCATTGCGGGGGGCCACTTCTCTGGGGCCAACGTCCTGACTTTC
NA	TRBV27	TRBJ2-2	NA	CASSLITGELFF	TGTGCCAGCAGTTTAATCACCGGGGAGCTGTTTTTT